Presented here are 25 T cell receptor beta chains from one specimen sequenced in a study of blood T cell repertoires in COVID-19. Clones were read by immunoSEQ multiplex PCR, and TCRdb kept only the in-frame ones, dropping some. The sample has more than 200,000 clones; 80% to 85% are singletons. The sequenced sample was peripheral blood. These TCRs come from a man in his fifties or sixties with active or convalescent COVID-19.

In nucleotides, the CDR3 is TGTGCCAGCAGTTACCGACAGGGGGCAAGAACTGAAGCTTTCTTT. Protein sequence: CASSYRQGARTEAFF. This chain joins TRBV2 and TRBJ1-1; TRBD1 agrees at 10 bases. The V and J ends lost 5 bases and 5 bases, in that order; junction bases with no gene match: 8. Germline assignment: CDR1 SNHLY and CDR2 FYNNEI. The CDR3 sequence is 15 residues long.

The rearrangement joins TRBV27 to TRBJ2-1, with TRBD2 matching 14 bases. The CDR3 runs to 16 residues. Germline CDR1 reads MNHEY; CDR2 reads SMNVEV (reference sequence). With V trimmed by 2 bases and J by 10 bases, 7 bases remained unmatched. The DNA of the CDR3 is TGTGCCAGCAGTTTACCACGGACTAGCGGGGGGACCGAGCAGTTCTTC. This gives the protein CASSLPRTSGGTEQFF.

This rearrangement joins TRBV2 to TRBJ1-1, with TRBD1 as a possible D gene (6 bases). V lost 0 bases, J lost 4 bases, and 21 bases lay in between. CDR3 length: 18 amino acids. Germline CDR1 reads SNHLY; CDR2 reads FYNNEI. This chain's CDR3 is CASSEALQGRGMGTEAFF. DNA of the CDR3: TGTGCCAGCAGTGAAGCGCTTCAAGGGAGGGGGATGGGCACTGAAGCTTTCTTT.

The CDR3 DNA sequence: TGTGCCAGCAGCACACAGGCAAACCCTACCTACGAGCAGTACTTC. Translated, it gives CASSTQANPTYEQYF. V gene TRBV9 combines with J gene TRBJ2-7, with a possible D match to TRBD1 (5 bases). V lost 4 bases and J 2 bases, leaving 16 bases between the germline ends. From germline, CDR1 is SGDLS and CDR2 YYNGEE. The CDR3 is made up of 15 amino acids.

This chain connects TRBV29-1 to TRBJ2-7; possible D gene TRBD2, 6 bases. The CDR3 loop spans 12 amino acids. Germline V lookup: CDR1 SQVTM, CDR2 ANQGSEA. Trimming pared 5 bases from V and 2 bases from J, leaving 10 bases between. CDR3 bases: TGCAGCGTTCCCGGCGGGACCTACGAGCAGTACTTC. Translated: CSVPGGTYEQYF.

The chain employs TRBV6-5 and TRBJ1-4; possibly TRBD1 for D (6 bases). Germline CDR1 and CDR2: MNHEY and SVGAGI. This CDR3 contains 13 residues. V lost 7 bases to trimming and J lost 8 bases, with 14 bases between them. CDR3 in DNA: TGTGCCAGCACCCCGACAGGCTCAGAAAAACTGTTTTTT. It is translated as CASTPTGSEKLFF.

This rearrangement joins TRBV10-1 to TRBJ1-6; D possibly corresponds to TRBD1 (6 bases). V lost 2 bases, J lost 7 bases, and 6 bases lay in between. The CDR3 sequence is 13 residues long. Germline-derived CDR1 and CDR2 are WNHNN and SYGVQD (reference sequence). The DNA for the CDR3 is TGCGCCAGCAGTGAGGGACAGAATTCACCCCTCCACTTT. This encodes CASSEGQNSPLHF.

The chain links TRBV5-1 to TRBJ2-2, with D unclear. Trimming pared 0 bases from V and 4 bases from J, leaving 10 bases between. Germline V CDR1 and CDR2: SGHRS, YFSETQ. The CDR3 sequence is 15 residues long. The CDR3 nucleotides are TGCGCCAGCAGCTTGGAAGTAGCCGTCACCGGGGAGCTGTTTTTT. Translated: CASSLEVAVTGELFF.

The chain joins TRBV6-5 to TRBJ2-2; no reliable D call. V lost 0 bases and J 3 bases, leaving 2 bases between the germline ends. Germline V lookup: CDR1 MNHEY, CDR2 SVGAGI. The CDR3 is made up of 13 amino acids. The CDR3 loop is CASSYSYTGELFF. CDR3 bases: TGTGCCAGCAGTTACTCCTACACCGGGGAGCTGTTTTTT.

The CDR3 region has the DNA TGTGCCAGCAGCCGCACCGTGGGGACAGGGTACAATGAGCAGTTCTTC. Its translation is CASSRTVGTGYNEQFF. The chain combines TRBV5-6 with TRBJ2-1; TRBD1 matches 9 bases. The length of the CDR3 is 16 residues. Germline loops: CDR1 SGHDT, CDR2 YYEEEE. V gave up 4 bases and J gave up 4 bases; unmatched junction bases: 9.

This chain uses TRBV7-6 with TRBJ1-6; D might be TRBD1 (5 bases). V lost 11 bases and J 2 bases, leaving 22 bases between the germline ends. CDR1 and CDR2 from the germline V gene are SGHVS and FNYEAQ. The CDR3 consists of 17 residues. CDR3 amino acids: CASSPRRWGTYNSPLHF. CDR3 nucleotide sequence: TGTGCCTCCAGCCCTCGGCGGTGGGGCACCTATAATTCACCCCTCCACTTT.

V and J are TRBV6-1 and TRBJ1-4; D call uncertain. This CDR3 has 13 amino acids. Germline loops: CDR1 MNHNS, CDR2 SASEGT. Trimming took off 1 base at V and 8 bases at J, with 8 bases between the two ends. The CDR3 nucleotides are TGTGCCAGCAGTGAAGTAGTATACGAAAAACTGTTTTTT. Amino acids: CASSEVVYEKLFF.

This chain joins TRBV3-1 (or the pseudogene TRBV3-2) and TRBJ1-3; a possible D gene is TRBD1 (5 bases). The CDR3 has 13 residues. Looked up from germline, CDR1 is LGHDT and CDR2 is YNNKEL (reference sequence). The V end was cut by 6 bases, the J end by 4 bases, with 10 bases between. Written as DNA, the CDR3 is TGTGCCAGCAGAAGGGGTAGCGGAAACACCATATATTTT. Translation gives CASRRGSGNTIYF.

A few counts support this clone. The CDR3, as DNA: TGTGCCAGCTCACCCGGACAGGGCCGATTAACCCAGTACTTC. Residues: CASSPGQGRLTQYF. The genes are TRBV18 and TRBJ2-5; 8 positions agree with TRBD1. Trimming cost V 3 bases and J 8 bases; bases outside gene matches: 8. CDR3 length: 14 residues. The V gene's germline CDR1 is KGHSH and CDR2 LQKENI.

This chain links TRBV7-2 with TRBJ2-3, with D possibly being TRBD2 (5 bases). The CDR3 covers 13 residues. V lost 4 bases, J lost 5 bases, and 10 bases lay in between. The germline gives CDR1 SGHTA, CDR2 FQGNSA. CDR3 sequence reads: CASSYLRGDTQYF. In DNA, the CDR3 is TGTGCCAGCAGCTACCTTCGGGGAGATACGCAGTATTTT.

This chain uses TRBV19 with TRBJ2-1; TRBD1 matches 7 bases. The length of the CDR3 is 12 residues. J gave up 10 bases and V 4 bases, and 4 bases lay outside the gene matches. Germline CDR1 is LNHDA and CDR2 is SQIVND (reference sequence). The CDR3 region is CASSTTGEEQFF. The CDR3, as DNA: TGTGCCAGTAGTACAACAGGGGAGGAGCAGTTCTTC.

This clone was observed a handful of times. The chain couples TRBV6-1 to TRBJ2-7; tentatively, D is TRBD2 (5 bases). The CDR3 consists of 14 residues. Germline V CDR1 and CDR2: MNHNS, SASEGT. The V end was cut by 3 bases, the J end by 0 bases, with 9 bases between. This CDR3 reads CASSDEGPSYEQYF. The DNA of the CDR3 is TGTGCCAGCAGTGACGAGGGCCCCTCCTACGAGCAGTACTTC.

V and J are TRBV7-9 and TRBJ1-1; D gene ambiguous. The ends were cut back, 5 bases at V and 5 bases at J, with 9 bases in the middle. The CDR3 loop spans 12 amino acids. Germline CDR1 SEHNR, CDR2 FQNEAQ (reference sequence). As DNA, the CDR3 is TGTGCCAGCAGCAACTTCGGTACTGAAGCTTTCTTT. Residues: CASSNFGTEAFF.

V usage is TRBV6-1 and J usage is TRBJ1-1; D unresolved. Germline CDR1 MNHNS, CDR2 SASEGT. V lost 3 bases and J lost 4, with 18 bases in between. CDR3 size: 16 residues. CDR3: CASSDAALAFLTEAFF. The CDR3, as DNA: TGTGCCAGCAGTGACGCGGCTTTAGCGTTCCTCACTGAAGCTTTCTTT.

This rearrangement joins TRBV2 to TRBJ1-5, with 7 bases identical to TRBD1. Trimming took 6 bases from V and 0 from J; bases not matched to a gene: 5. Germline V gene data show CDR1 as SNHLY and CDR2 as FYNNEI. The CDR3 covers 15 residues. The CDR3 reads CASSETGHSNQPQHF. The CDR3 DNA reads as TGTGCCAGCAGCGAGACAGGGCATAGCAATCAGCCCCAGCATTTT.

This chain connects TRBV3-1 (or the pseudogene TRBV3-2) to TRBJ2-1; D might be TRBD2 (7 bases). The germline gives CDR1 LGHDT, CDR2 YNNKEL (reference sequence). V was clipped by 4 bases and J by 0 bases, with 13 bases between them. This CDR3 contains 16 residues. CDR3 sequence: CASSLAGARSYNEQFF. In DNA form, the CDR3 reads TGTGCCAGCAGCCTTGCGGGGGCCCGCTCCTACAATGAGCAGTTCTTC.

This sequence joins TRBV27 and TRBJ2-7; the D is unclear. The ends were cut back, 5 bases at V and 6 bases at J, with 14 bases in the middle. In germline, CDR1 is MNHEY, CDR2 SMNVEV (reference sequence). The CDR3 sequence is 13 residues long. The CDR3 DNA is TGTGCCAGCAGTGAGCGACGGGTGGGCGAGCAGTACTTC. Its translation is CASSERRVGEQYF.

The chain has TRBV19 and TRBJ2-1; D possibly corresponds to TRBD1 (5 bases). Trimming stripped 0 bases from V and 0 bases from J, with 18 bases between. Germline V gene sequence: CDR1 LNHDA, CDR2 SQIVND (reference sequence). CDR3 length equals 19 residues. CDR3 residues: CASSIEEVWPRVSYNEQFF. The CDR3 bases are TGTGCCAGTAGTATAGAAGAGGTCTGGCCCAGGGTCTCCTACAATGAGCAGTTCTTC.

CDR3 DNA sequence: TGTGCCAGCAGTCCAGGGAGGGAAGAGACCCAGTACTTC. It is translated as CASSPGREETQYF. The V gene is TRBV12-3 or TRBV12-4, the J gene TRBJ2-5; 7 bases match TRBD2. This CDR3 has 13 residues. V dropped 5 bases and J dropped 3; count of bases not matched to a gene: 3.

This chain connects TRBV3-1 (or the pseudogene TRBV3-2) to TRBJ1-1; 12 bases fit TRBD1. With 4 bases clipped from V and 0 bases from J, the junction kept 9 bases outside the gene matches. The V gene's germline CDR1 is LGHDT and CDR2 YNNKEL (reference sequence). CDR3 length: 18 residues. Here the CDR3 DNA reads TGTGCCAGCAGCCGAAGTGGGGACAGGGGGCAGGTGAACACTGAAGCTTTCTTT. Protein: CASSRSGDRGQVNTEAFF.